This TCR beta chain was sequenced for a study of cytomegalovirus exposure and HLA in healthy donors. This PCR relied on a set of 60 Vbeta primers and 13 Jbeta primers. Data came from immunoSEQ multiplex PCR; TCRdb stores just in-frame clones and leaves some out. The sample contains about 210,000 clones, about 79% of which appear only once. Findings of the study overall: Three chains linked to CMV were shown in vitro to be specific for CMV antigens. One cluster of highly shared sequence variants probably arose as a sequencing artifact. Most TCR sequences showed up rarely, but some public TCRs showed up in many donors.

CDR1 is SGHTA, CDR2 FQGTGA, per germline. CDR3 length: 14 amino acids. Trimming removed 5 bases from V and 2 bases from J; junction bases left unmatched: 6. Regarding this clone: Antigen unknown.

The chain recombines TRBV7-3 with TRBJ2-7; 7 positions match TRBD1. This sequence was found in a male donor in good health and CMV-seronegative. The source material was PBMCs. DNA of the CDR3: TGTGCCAGCAGCCCGGACAGGTTTACCTACGAGCAGTACTTC. It translates to CASSPDRFTYEQYF.